The following is a T cell receptor beta chain sequence with its context. The table came from immunoSEQ multiplex PCR; TCRdb's copy has only in-frame clones and leaves some out. There are fewer than 200,000 clones in the sample; approximately 91% occur only once, and approximately 4.6% lies in the top ten. The V and J ends lost 4 bases and 5 bases, in that order; junction bases with no gene match: 5. The germline V gene encodes CDR1 SGHVS and CDR2 FQNEAQ. This CDR3 spans 14 amino acids. The data derive from a study of blood T cell repertoires in COVID-19. This TCR came from a man aged 18 to 35 with COVID-19, enrolled during active disease. Source material: peripheral blood. The chain joins TRBV7-8 to TRBJ1-1; 9 positions match TRBD1. The CDR3 protein is CASSWTGAGTEAFF. The CDR3 DNA is TGTGCCAGCAGCTGGACAGGGGCGGGAACTGAAGCTTTCTTT.